This T cell receptor beta chain was sequenced for a study of blood T cells in healthy people across ages. Per-sample yields of isolated PBMCs were at least 6 million. General study results and limits: A roughly linear age-dependent decrease characterized TCR beta diversity per million T cells. Long-lived donors had more naive CD4+ cells and higher diversity than aged donors.

With a J-beta primer mix and a sample-barcoded 5' primer, a second PCR ran about 7 to 12 cycles. TCRdb called the 5' RACE reads again in MiXCR, with one record for every CDR3 protein. The sample carries nearly 1 million distinct CDR3 sequences, just over 50% recorded once. For this clonotype: The target antigen is unknown. At one of its ends the junction is not consistent with the germline gene, which may arise from a read error.

Germline values: CDR1 MNHNY, CDR2 SVGAGI (reference sequence). This CDR3 region has 14 residues. This TCR derives from a woman aged 55-75 years in good health. The sample was blood. The chain combines TRBV6-6 with TRBJ2-5; maybe TRBD2 (6 bases). The CDR3 is CASSNSPEGETQYF. The CDR3, as DNA: TGTGCCAGCAGTAACTCCCCGGAGGGAGAGACCCAGTACTTC.